Listed here are 26 T cell receptor beta chains from one sample, sequenced in a study of circulating CD8 cells and anti-PD-1 response in melanoma. Using roughly 15 ng of total RNA, TCR libraries were made with the QIAseq Immune Repertoire TCR panel. TCRdb used MiXCR to reprocess the reads, holding one entry per CDR3 protein. The table includes about 700 distinct CDR3 sequences, 9.6% detected once. Sorting of live CD3+CD8+TCRalphabeta+ cells by PD-1 and/or TIGIT gave four subsets. Here the sequenced sample was CD8+ T cells from PBMCs, taken at baseline or after one month of anti-PD-1 therapy (not recorded which). These receptor sequences come from a human donor with melanoma.

This clonotype is medium-sized (0.01 to 0.1%) by share. This chain joins TRBV11-2 and TRBJ2-7; 10 nucleotides align to TRBD2. Germline assignment: CDR1 SGHAT and CDR2 FQNNGV. Trimming at V came to 3 bases and at J to 6 bases, leaving 2 bases not matched to a gene. CDR3 length: 13 amino acids. The CDR3 DNA is TGTGCCAGCAGCTTCGGGACTAGCGTCGAGCAGTACTTC. Translation: CASSFGTSVEQYF.

This clonotype is classed as hyperexpanded. This chain uses TRBV7-3 with TRBJ2-3; 11 nucleotides match TRBD2. Per the germline V gene, CDR1 is SGHTA and CDR2 is FQGTGA. The junction had 2 bases not matched to a gene; V was cut back by 0 bases and J by 6 bases. The CDR3 covers 15 residues. The DNA of the CDR3 is TGTGCCAGCAGCTTAACCCCTAGCGGGGGGGATACGCAGTATTTT. Protein product: CASSLTPSGGDTQYF.

This clonotype is labeled medium-sized. The V gene is TRBV19, the J gene TRBJ1-1; D not resolved. Trimming removed 6 bases from V and 1 base from J, with 15 bases in between. Germline V gene data show CDR1 as LNHDA and CDR2 as SQIVND (reference sequence). CDR3 size: 15 residues. The CDR3 sequence is CASRTMDGANTEAFF. The CDR3 bases are TGTGCCAGTAGAACTATGGACGGCGCGAACACTGAAGCTTTCTTT. Combining the CDR3 with reference TRBV19 and TRBJ1-1 gives the whole variable domain DGGITQSPKYLFRKEGQNVTLSCEQNLNHDAMYWYRQDPGQGLRLIYYSQIVNDFQKGDIAEGYSVSREKKESFPLTVTSAQKNPTAFYLCASRTMDGANTEAFFGQGTRLTVV.

This clonotype has more than one count but fewer than ten. The chain recombines TRBV19 with TRBJ1-5, with TRBD1 as a possible D gene (5 bases). Germline V lookup: CDR1 LNHDA, CDR2 SQIVND (reference sequence). This CDR3 is 12 amino acids long. The V and J ends lost 7 bases and 7 bases respectively, with 11 bases between them. In nucleotides, the CDR3 is TGTGCCAGTACGGGGGTTGGCCAGCCCCAGCATTTT. Its translation is CASTGVGQPQHF.

This clonotype is categorized as medium-sized. The genes are TRBV6-1 and TRBJ2-7; no clear D gene. The CDR3 is made up of 15 amino acids. The germline CDR1 and CDR2 sequences are MNHNS and SASEGT. Trimming removed 3 bases at V and 3 bases at J, with 15 bases between. The CDR3 bases are TGTGCCAGCAGTGATCGGCCGGGCCCCGACTACGAGCAGTACTTC. Protein product: CASSDRPGPDYEQYF.

By share of the sample, this clonotype is medium-sized. This chain uses TRBV9 with TRBJ2-1; perhaps D is TRBD1 or TRBD2 (6 bases each). Trimming removed 1 base at V and 8 bases at J, with 16 bases between. The CDR3 runs to 15 residues. The germline V gene has CDR1 SGDLS and CDR2 YYNGEE. The CDR3 region has the DNA TGTGCCAGCAGCGTATGGGGGGCCCTTGGGGATGAGCAGTTCTTC. It encodes CASSVWGALGDEQFF. The full variable domain, completed using reference TRBV9 and TRBJ2-1, is DSGVTQTPKHLITATGQRVTLRCSPRSGDLSVYWYQQSLDQGLQFLIQYYNGEERAKGNILERFSAQQFPDLHSELNLSSLELGDSALYFCASSVWGALGDEQFFGPGTRLTVL.

This clonotype is large (0.1 to 1%) in the sample. J is TRBJ2-1 and V is TRBV29-1; a weak D match, TRBD2 (6 bases). This CDR3 contains 14 residues. Germline CDR1 reads SQVTM; CDR2 reads ANQGSEA. The V and J ends lost 6 bases and 6 bases respectively, with 18 bases between them. This CDR3 reads CSVLGAGEGNEQFF. In DNA form, the CDR3 reads TGCAGCGTACTTGGAGCGGGTGAAGGCAATGAGCAGTTCTTC.

This sequence joins TRBV12-3 or TRBV12-4 and TRBJ2-2; no reliable D call. The length of the CDR3 is 14 residues. Trimming cost V 8 bases and J 3 bases, with 13 bases left between them. The CDR3 DNA reads TGTGCCAGCGGTCTGACGGTCTACACCGGGGAGCTGTTTTTT. It encodes CASGLTVYTGELFF.

This clonotype is medium-sized (0.01 to 0.1%) within its sample. The chain employs TRBV4-3 and TRBJ2-2; 10 bases line up with TRBD2. Germline loops: CDR1 LGHNA, CDR2 YSLEER. The CDR3 spans 17 residues. V dropped 0 bases and J dropped 2; count of bases not matched to a gene: 3. CDR3 residues: CASSQDLAGVNTGELFF. The CDR3 DNA reads as TGCGCCAGCAGCCAAGATCTAGCGGGGGTTAACACCGGGGAGCTGTTTTTT.

By share, this clonotype counts as medium-sized. This chain links TRBV5-5 with TRBJ2-1; maybe TRBD2 (7 bases). There are 15 residues in the CDR3. Germline assignment: CDR1 SGHKS and CDR2 YYEKEE (reference sequence). The V gene lost 3 bases and the J gene lost 7 bases, with 17 bases spanning the gap. The CDR3 sequence: CASSSGGGLRNEQFF. The CDR3 DNA follows: TGTGCCAGCAGCTCGGGGGGCGGATTGAGGAATGAGCAGTTCTTC.

This clonotype was seen only a few times. The chain uses TRBV2 and TRBJ1-1; D is unresolved. The CDR3 contains 12 residues. CDR1 and CDR2 from the germline V gene are SNHLY and FYNNEI. The V gene lost 4 bases and the J gene lost 7 bases, with 10 bases spanning the gap. Here the CDR3 reads CASSVLGGEAFF. DNA of the CDR3: TGTGCCAGCAGTGTTTTAGGCGGTGAAGCTTTCTTT.

Comment on this clonotype: A much more abundant neighbour one base away suggests this may be a read error. J is TRBJ2-5 and V is TRBV20-1, with TRBD2 identical over 7 bases. The germline V gene has CDR1 DFQATT and CDR2 SNEGSKA (reference sequence). This CDR3 has 13 residues. The CDR3 reads CSGEGRYQKTQYF. The CDR3 DNA sequence: TGCAGTGGGGAGGGGAGGTACCAAAAGACCCAGTACTTC.

The gene calls are TRBV11-2 and TRBJ1-1, with TRBD1 matching 7 bases. Trimming removed 5 bases from V and 3 bases from J; junction bases left unmatched: 15. Looked up from germline, CDR1 is SGHAT and CDR2 is FQNNGV. This CDR3 contains 17 residues. CDR3 coding DNA: TGTGCCAGCAGCATGACAGGGTTTGGGTTGGATGACACTGAAGCTTTCTTT. Its protein is CASSMTGFGLDDTEAFF.

This clonotype is labeled medium-sized (0.01 to 0.1%). The CDR3 reads CASSAQGAEPNYGYTF. The CDR3, as DNA: TGTGCCAGCAGTGCGCAGGGGGCTGAACCAAACTATGGCTACACCTTC. The chain has TRBV2 and TRBJ1-2, with 8 bases matching TRBD1. This CDR3 region has 16 residues. With V trimmed by 4 bases and J by 2 bases, 9 bases remained unmatched. The V gene's germline CDR1 is SNHLY and CDR2 FYNNEI.

The chain uses TRBV12-3 or TRBV12-4 and TRBJ2-4; no clear D gene. The CDR3 covers 12 residues. The V end lost 1 base, the J end lost 8 bases, and 6 bases lay between the germline ends. The CDR3 DNA reads as TGTGCCAGCAGTTTAGGGGGTCACATTCAGTACTTC. Protein sequence: CASSLGGHIQYF.

Details on this clonotype: This may be a read error, as it is one base from a much larger clone. The rearrangement uses TRBV12-3 or TRBV12-4 and TRBJ2-1; TRBD2 matches 11 bases. V gave up 8 bases and J gave up 8 bases; unmatched junction bases: 20. The CDR3 is made up of 18 amino acids. The CDR3 is CASGASSGGIAAFDEQFF. The CDR3 DNA follows: TGTGCCAGCGGCGCCTCTAGCGGGGGGATAGCCGCTTTTGATGAGCAGTTCTTC.

In this sample, this clonotype is medium-sized. This sequence joins TRBV12-3 or TRBV12-4 and TRBJ2-1; 8 bases align to TRBD2. Losses at the gene ends were 3 bases for V and 3 bases for J; bases not matched to a gene: 4. The CDR3 has 15 amino acids. CDR3 residues: CASSFRSGGYNEQFF. For the CDR3, the DNA is TGTGCCAGCAGTTTTAGGAGCGGGGGCTACAATGAGCAGTTCTTC.

By frequency in the sample, this clonotype is medium-sized. V and J are TRBV29-1 and TRBJ2-7; D is ambiguous. The CDR3 covers 13 residues. V was trimmed by 4 bases and J by 3 bases, leaving 13 bases between them. Germline CDR1 and CDR2: SQVTM and ANQGSEA. Here the CDR3 reads CSVGYGRDYEQYF. DNA of the CDR3: TGCAGCGTTGGATATGGCAGAGACTACGAGCAGTACTTC.

By sample share, this clonotype is medium-sized. V usage is TRBV5-5 and J usage is TRBJ2-3; D tentatively reads TRBD1 or TRBD2 (5 bases each). The V end was cut by 4 bases, the J end by 1 base, with 28 bases between. The CDR3 is made up of 20 amino acids. The germline V gene encodes CDR1 SGHKS and CDR2 YYEKEE (reference sequence). DNA of the CDR3: TGTGCCAGCAGCGGGACCTCGCACAGATACGCAGTAACTGGCACAGATACGCAGTATTTT. Translation gives CASSGTSHRYAVTGTDTQYF.

Relative to its sample, this clonotype is medium-sized (0.01 to 0.1%). The genes are TRBV5-4 and TRBJ1-6; no clear D gene. The germline gives CDR1 SGHNT, CDR2 YYREEE (reference sequence). The CDR3 extends over 12 amino acids. Trimming took 3 bases from V and 8 from J, leaving 6 bases between them. The CDR3: CASSYGDSPLHF. The CDR3 DNA reads as TGTGCCAGCAGCTATGGTGATTCACCCCTCCACTTT.

In its sample, this clonotype ranks as medium-sized. The rearrangement uses TRBV7-3 and TRBJ2-3; D is perhaps TRBD2 (5 bases). Per germline, CDR1 SGHTA and CDR2 FQGTGA. With 5 bases removed from V and 7 bases from J, the gap between germline ends came to 10 bases. The CDR3 has 12 amino acids. The CDR3 region has the DNA TGTGCCAGCAGCCCCCCGACTAATACGCAGTATTTT. This translates into CASSPPTNTQYF.

This clonotype rates as medium-sized. This rearrangement joins TRBV19 to TRBJ1-1, with no clear D. Germline loops: CDR1 LNHDA, CDR2 SQIVND (reference sequence). The CDR3 consists of 13 residues. V was cut by 5 bases and J by 1 base, with 8 bases left in between. As DNA, the CDR3 is TGTGCCAGTAGTTTGGCCCCGAACACTGAAGCTTTCTTT. It encodes CASSLAPNTEAFF. Full variable domain (rest looked up from reference TRBV19 and TRBJ1-1): DGGITQSPKYLFRKEGQNVTLSCEQNLNHDAMYWYRQDPGQGLRLIYYSQIVNDFQKGDIAEGYSVSREKKESFPLTVTSAQKNPTAFYLCASSLAPNTEAFFGQGTRLTVV.

This clonotype ranks as medium-sized. V usage is TRBV19 and J usage is TRBJ2-3, with TRBD2 identical over 16 bases. CDR3 length: 17 amino acids. After removal of 4 bases from V and 4 bases from J, the junction contained 5 bases not matched to a gene. Germline V CDR1 and CDR2: LNHDA, SQIVND (reference sequence). DNA of the CDR3: TGTGCCAGTAGTAACCCTGGGACTAGCGGGGGGGCAGATACGCAGTATTTT. It specifies CASSNPGTSGGADTQYF.

This clonotype has just a few counts. The chain combines TRBV3-1 with TRBJ2-1; no definite D call. V was cut by 3 bases and J by 5 bases, with 8 bases left in between. CDR3 size: 13 residues. The germline CDR1 and CDR2 sequences are LGHDT and YNNKEL (reference sequence). The CDR3 DNA follows: TGTGCCAGCAGCCACCCACGGAACAATGAGCAGTTCTTC. This sequence encodes CASSHPRNNEQFF.

The chain joins TRBV19 to TRBJ2-5; no firm D call. The CDR3 spans 12 residues. V lost 6 bases and J lost 9, with 14 bases in between. Germline values: CDR1 LNHDA, CDR2 SQIVND (reference sequence). The CDR3 DNA follows: TGTGCCAGTAGCCCGCATGGGCCGGCCCAGTACTTC. Translated, it gives CASSPHGPAQYF.

This clonotype is termed medium-sized (0.01 to 0.1%). The chain links TRBV27 to TRBJ2-7; 7 positions match TRBD2. The germline gives CDR1 MNHEY, CDR2 SMNVEV (reference sequence). V shed 6 bases and J 3 bases; nucleotides not matched to a gene: 11. The CDR3 covers 15 residues. CDR3 in amino acids: CASSPAGDGYYEQYF. The DNA of the CDR3 is TGTGCCAGCAGCCCTGCGGGGGACGGGTACTACGAGCAGTACTTC.